This is a list of T cell receptor beta chains from one sample in a study of control samples from healthy donors and cancer patients. Generated by immunoSEQ multiplex PCR, the TCRdb table keeps only in-frame clones and is missing some. The sample has over 150,000 clones; around 95% are singletons. The sequenced sample was blood. These receptors came from a man aged 35 to 55 in good health. The conserved cysteine and the conserved F or W are not part of the CDR3 here. A D gene is named only where the DNA matches it firmly.

NA,TRBJ2-3,TRBV11-2,ASSLDRGDTQY
NA,TRBJ1-2,TRBV19,ASSIGWMRT
NA,TRBJ1-5,TRBV24-1,ATGGGGQSNQPQH
NA,TRBJ1-1,TRBV30,AWSEGRNTEAF
TRBD1,TRBJ1-2,TRBV4-2,ASSQANQAQGVYGYT
TRBD1,TRBJ2-7,TRBV4-3,ASSQDRQGTGYEQY
NA,TRBJ2-3,TRBV5-6,ASSSWGAEDTQY
NA,TRBJ1-1,TRBV30,AWSRQTLNTEAF
TRBD1,TRBJ1-3,TRBV6-6,ASSTGAGNTIY
NA,TRBJ1-5,TRBV24-1,ATSDPQEGVQGNQPQH
NA,TRBJ1-2,TRBV10-1,ASSESWGGLVWGYT
NA,TRBJ1-4,TRBV18,ASSPETTQTSEKLF
TRBD1,TRBJ1-2,TRBV28,ASSSQGVNYGYT
NA,TRBJ1-6,TRBV5-6,ASSLADNSPLH
NA,TRBJ2-7,TRBV7-2,ASSLERPQAQEQY
NA,TRBJ1-4,TRBV7-2,ASSFGSRTGELF
TRBD1,TRBJ2-7,TRBV19,ASTAGGSSYEQY
NA,TRBJ1-2,TRBV7-8,ASSLANYGYT
NA,TRBJ2-3,TRBV5-6,ASSSGRDTQY
NA,TRBJ1-5,TRBV6-6,ASRNRDSNQPQH
NA,TRBJ1-3,TRBV9,ASSVSRTGNTIY
NA,TRBJ2-1,TRBV7-9,ASSLWGNEQF
NA,TRBJ1-6,TRBV28,ASSFGRNNSPLH
TRBD1,TRBJ1-4,TRBV2,ASNGQGVGEKLF
TRBD1,TRBJ1-2,TRBV27,ASSFTGDPFYGYT
NA,TRBJ2-2,TRBV10-2,ATQSGVGELF
NA,TRBJ1-6,TRBV30,AWSRASSYNSPLH
NA,TRBJ1-3,TRBV28,VSSNRDLRGSGNTIY
TRBD1,TRBJ2-7,TRBV7-2,ASSWTGSSYEQY
TRBD1,TRBJ1-2,TRBV29-1,SVEDFRTGEGYT
NA,TRBJ1-1,TRBV24-1,ATEWTGAGGTEAF
NA,TRBJ1-6,TRBV6-5,ASSYSVSRTLSPLH
NA,TRBJ1-6,TRBV4-1,ASSQEEGLNSPLH
NA,TRBJ1-1,TRBV5-1,ASSLEGRDRVTEAF
NA,TRBJ1-2,TRBV27,ASSLLGVNYGYT
NA,TRBJ2-7,TRBV27,ASSVPGQVTYEQY
NA,TRBJ1-6,TRBV7-2,ASSLVRLNSPLH
NA,TRBJ1-1,TRBV5-6,ASSLSRTVEAF
NA,TRBJ1-2,TRBV5-1,ASSPRAGSYGYT
NA,TRBJ1-3,TRBV5-4,ASSPMGEPGNTIY
TRBD1,TRBJ1-5,TRBV2,ASSERGQGGQPQH
TRBD2,TRBJ2-1,TRBV7-9,ASSPPTSGEGPNEQF
TRBD1,TRBJ2-3,TRBV7-2,ASSGGQGADTQY
NA,TRBJ1-4,TRBV28,ASSRQTREKLF
TRBD1,TRBJ1-2,TRBV27,ASSSGTGRVNYGYT